The 24 T cell receptor beta chains presented below share a single source sample, sequenced in a study of beta chain features in type 1 diabetes (dated by TCRdb to about 2018). Libraries were built with the immunoSEQ multiplex PCR assay. The entire amount of isolated RNA was reverse transcribed using the High Capacity cDNA Reverse Transcription Kit, so the sequenced TCRB transcripts were expressed ones. TCRdb holds this immuneACCESS table with in-frame rearrangements only. Some clones are missing; in checked studies, unresolved V genes explain under half, and the rest has no known cause. This sample comprises roughly 250,000 clones, roughly 70% of them detected only once. The top ten clones comprise around 0.057% of the sample. The source material was naive CD4+ T cells from blood. The sample's cell subset or site label, in plain terms: true naive CD4+ T cells. The receptor set was obtained from a man aged 25 to 40 in good health.

V usage is TRBV7-9 and J usage is TRBJ2-3; 7 bases fit TRBD2. The CDR3 consists of 19 residues. Germline trimming cut 8 bases from V and 1 base from J; bases unmatched to any gene: 21. From germline, CDR1 is SEHNR and CDR2 FQNEAQ (reference sequence). The CDR3 sequence: CASLQGRASGRPRTDTQYF. CDR3 sequence (DNA): TGTGCCAGCCTCCAGGGCAGGGCTAGCGGTCGTCCTCGCACAGATACGCAGTATTTT.

J is TRBJ2-5 and V is TRBV30; D call uncertain. CDR1 and CDR2 (germline): GTSNPN, SVGIG (reference sequence). This CDR3 comprises 14 residues. Trimming shortened V by 3 bases and J by 5 bases, and 16 bases separated the two germline ends. The CDR3 DNA reads TGTGCCTGGAGAAGGGCCCCCTTTGCGGAGACCCAGTACTTC. This translates into CAWRRAPFAETQYF.

This chain uses TRBV7-2 with TRBJ2-5; a weak D match, TRBD1 (6 bases). Germline lookup yields CDR1 SGHTA and CDR2 FQGNSA. CDR3 length equals 14 residues. V was pared by 3 bases and J by 4 bases, with 12 bases between. Here the CDR3 DNA reads TGTGCCAGCAGCTTGGGGGCGTCGGTAGAGACCCAGTACTTC. It encodes CASSLGASVETQYF.

The chain uses TRBV5-1 and TRBJ2-7; 9 bases map to TRBD1. The ends lost 0 bases at V and 3 bases at J; junction bases unmatched: 4. CDR1 is SGHRS and CDR2 is YFSETQ in the germline V gene. This CDR3 has 15 amino acids. The DNA for the CDR3 is TGCGCCAGCAGCTTGGGTGGGACAGGGCGCTACGAGCAGTACTTC. Amino acids: CASSLGGTGRYEQYF.

The V call is TRBV4-3, the J call TRBJ2-4; D gene uncertain. This CDR3 is built from 12 residues. Trimming left V 6 bases short and J 7 bases short, with 10 bases between. Per germline, CDR1 LGHNA and CDR2 YSLEER. Here the CDR3 reads CASSDRFNIQYF. The DNA for the CDR3 is TGCGCCAGCAGTGACCGGTTCAACATTCAGTACTTC.

The V gene is TRBV30, the J gene TRBJ2-5; D assignment may be TRBD1 or TRBD2 (5 bases each). The CDR3 spans 14 residues. The germline V and J ends were trimmed by 5 bases and 8 bases, with 21 bases remaining between them. In germline, CDR1 is GTSNPN, CDR2 SVGIG (reference sequence). The CDR3 DNA reads TGTGCCTGGGCCCTAGTCCGGGACCGGCTCACCCAGTACTTC. This encodes CAWALVRDRLTQYF.

The chain employs TRBV5-1 and TRBJ1-5; unclear D gene. CDR3 size: 14 residues. V was clipped by 4 bases and J by 5 bases, with 13 bases between them. Germline V CDR1 and CDR2: SGHRS, YFSETQ. The CDR3, as DNA: TGCGCCAGCAGCCGAGCGGGCGGGGATCAGCCCCAGCATTTT. Encoded protein: CASSRAGGDQPQHF. The complete variable domain, with remaining parts taken from reference TRBV5-1 and TRBJ1-5, reads KAGVTQTPRYLIKTRGQQVTLSCSPISGHRSVSWYQQTPGQGLQFLFEYFSETQRNKGNFPGRFSGRQFSNSRSEMNVSTLELGDSALYLCASSRAGGDQPQHFGDGTRLSIL.

V is TRBV5-1 and J is TRBJ2-3; D is perhaps TRBD1 (6 bases). The CDR3 totals 14 residues. Trimming removed 0 bases from V and 2 bases from J, with 7 bases in between. Per germline, CDR1 SGHRS and CDR2 YFSETQ. This CDR3 is CASSLGQVTDTQYF. In DNA form, the CDR3 reads TGCGCCAGCAGCTTGGGACAGGTCACAGATACGCAGTATTTT.

This chain uses TRBV7-9 with TRBJ2-1, with D perhaps matching TRBD1 (5 bases). This CDR3 has 12 amino acids. Germline V gene data show CDR1 as SEHNR and CDR2 as FQNEAQ (reference sequence). Deletions cut 5 bases from V and 6 bases from J, with 8 bases between. This CDR3 is CASSQDTNEQFF. The CDR3 nucleotides read TGTGCCAGCAGCCAGGACACCAATGAGCAGTTCTTC.

The gene calls are TRBV1 and TRBJ2-1; the table calls TRBD2, which could not be checked here. TRBV1 is tagged as a pseudogene. CDR3 length: 19 amino acids. Here the CDR3 reads CTSSQPPLATGNSYNEQFF. The CDR3 DNA sequence: TGCACCAGCAGCCAACCTCCGCTTGCGACGGGAAACTCCTACAATGAGCAGTTCTTC.

The V and J genes are TRBV30 and TRBJ1-6; D unclear. The CDR3 totals 12 residues. In germline, CDR1 is GTSNPN, CDR2 SVGIG (reference sequence). The V end was cut by 1 base, the J end by 9 bases, with 7 bases between. CDR3 bases: TGTGCCTGGAGTGGGGGAGGTTCACCCCTCCACTTT. Residues: CAWSGGGSPLHF.

The rearrangement links TRBV14 to TRBJ2-1; tentatively, D is TRBD2 (6 bases). V dropped 6 bases and J dropped 3 bases, with 15 bases sitting between them. The CDR3 covers 15 residues. Germline V gene sequence: CDR1 SGHDN, CDR2 FVKESK. The CDR3 DNA follows: TGTGCCAGCAGTCCCCGCGGGGTCTTCTACAATGAGCAGTTCTTC. Protein product: CASSPRGVFYNEQFF.

In this sample, this clone turned up once. V gene TRBV30 combines with J gene TRBJ1-1, with TRBD1 identical over 9 bases. Germline CDR1 reads GTSNPN; CDR2 reads SVGIG (reference sequence). There are 15 residues in the CDR3. After removal of 5 bases from V and 1 base from J, the junction contained 8 bases not matched to a gene. The chain's CDR3 is CAWQIRTGANTEAFF. The CDR3 nucleotides are TGTGCCTGGCAAATCCGGACAGGGGCGAACACTGAAGCTTTCTTT. Supplemented by reference TRBV30 and TRBJ1-1, the full variable domain reads SQTIHQWPATLVQPVGSPLSLECTVEGTSNPNLYWYRQAAGRGLQLLFYSVGIGQISSEVPQNLSASRPQDRQFILSSKKLLLSDSGFYLCAWQIRTGANTEAFFGQGTRLTVV.

This clone has more than one count but fewer than ten. CDR3 protein: CASSEALPAGERYF. The DNA for the CDR3 is TGTGCCAGCAGTGAAGCGCTTCCAGCGGGGGAACGGTATTTT. The V call is TRBV2, the J call TRBJ2-3; TRBD2 agrees at 8 bases. V lost 0 bases, J lost 14 bases, and 10 bases stayed unmatched. Germline values: CDR1 SNHLY, CDR2 FYNNEI. The CDR3 extends over 14 amino acids.

Points on this clone: The sample contains more than one DNA sequence encoding this CDR3. The chain links TRBV7-9 to TRBJ1-5; tentatively, D is TRBD1 (6 bases). The length of the CDR3 is 13 residues. Trimming took off 1 base at V and 6 bases at J, with 7 bases between the two ends. Germline V gene lookup returns CDR1 SEHNR and CDR2 FQNEAQ (reference sequence). The chain's CDR3 is CASSLGGGQPQHF. The CDR3 coding sequence is TGTGCCAGCAGCTTAGGAGGGGGTCAGCCCCAGCATTTT.

The chain combines TRBV4-3 with TRBJ1-2, with a weak D call TRBD1 (6 bases). Germline CDR1 and CDR2: LGHNA and YSLEER. The CDR3 spans 14 residues. Trimming took 6 bases from V and 5 from J, leaving 16 bases between them. The CDR3 loop reads CASSVGRGLYGYTF. The CDR3, as DNA: TGCGCCAGCAGTGTCGGCAGGGGCCTTTATGGCTACACCTTC.

The CDR3 DNA is TGCAGCGTTGAAGATCGGGGGGCGAGCTCCTACGAGCAGTACTTC. This codes for CSVEDRGASSYEQYF. This rearrangement joins TRBV29-1 to TRBJ2-7, with a possible D match to TRBD2 (7 bases). Trimming took off 0 bases at V and 0 bases at J, with 12 bases between the two ends. Germline loops: CDR1 SQVTM, CDR2 ANQGSEA. This CDR3 has 15 amino acids.

The chain employs TRBV30 and TRBJ2-7; D unresolved. CDR1 and CDR2 from the germline V gene are GTSNPN and SVGIG (reference sequence). The ends were cut back, 2 bases at V and 3 bases at J, with 8 bases in the middle. The CDR3 has 12 amino acids. The CDR3 nucleotides read TGTGCCTGGAGTTCCCTAGTCTACGAGCAGTACTTC. Protein sequence: CAWSSLVYEQYF.

J is TRBJ2-5 and V is TRBV7-2, with D possibly being TRBD2 (6 bases). Trimming pared 5 bases from V and 4 bases from J, leaving 17 bases between. Germline CDR1 SGHTA, CDR2 FQGNSA. The CDR3 runs to 15 residues. CDR3 loop: CASSVTRLGVETQYF. DNA of the CDR3: TGTGCCAGCAGCGTTACTCGACTAGGCGTAGAGACCCAGTACTTC.

A few counts support this clone. The chain joins TRBV30 to TRBJ2-3, with no clear D. Looked up from germline, CDR1 is GTSNPN and CDR2 is SVGIG (reference sequence). Trimming pared 4 bases from V and 0 bases from J, leaving 8 bases between. The CDR3 length is 13 residues. CDR3 nucleotide sequence: TGTGCCTGGATTCGGCCGAGCACAGATACGCAGTATTTT. This translates into CAWIRPSTDTQYF.

The chain employs TRBV30 and TRBJ2-7, with D perhaps being TRBD1 or TRBD2 (5 bases each). CDR3 length: 14 residues. Germline assignment: CDR1 GTSNPN and CDR2 SVGIG (reference sequence). Trimming cost V 2 bases and J 8 bases, with 19 bases left between them. The CDR3 spells CAWSPTGTSLQQYF. In DNA, the CDR3 is TGTGCCTGGAGTCCGACGGGGACCTCTTTACAGCAGTACTTC.

This sequence joins TRBV4-1 and TRBJ2-3; 10 nucleotides agree with TRBD2. With V trimmed by 4 bases and J by 2 bases, 3 bases remained unmatched. The CDR3 spans 15 residues. Germline V gene data show CDR1 as MGHRA and CDR2 as YSYEKL. The CDR3 DNA sequence: TGCGCCAGCAGCCGAAGCGGGGGGGACACAGATACGCAGTATTTT. This sequence encodes CASSRSGGDTDTQYF.

The rearrangement uses TRBV7-9 and TRBJ2-1; 10 positions match TRBD2. Germline V CDR1 and CDR2: SEHNR, FQNEAQ (reference sequence). V dropped 4 bases and J dropped 3; count of bases not matched to a gene: 9. The CDR3 sequence is 17 residues long. The CDR3 DNA follows: TGTGCCAGCAGCTCCCTAGCGGGAGTGGGGATCTACAATGAGCAGTTCTTC. Its translation is CASSSLAGVGIYNEQFF.

This clone appeared a single time. J is TRBJ2-3 and V is TRBV5-1; 7 bases fit TRBD2. Trimming took 1 base from V and 2 from J; bases not matched to a gene: 1. CDR1 and CDR2 (germline): SGHRS, YFSETQ. This CDR3 spans 14 amino acids. As DNA, the CDR3 is TGCGCCAGCAGCTTGAGCGGGGACACAGATACGCAGTATTTT. This gives the protein CASSLSGDTDTQYF.